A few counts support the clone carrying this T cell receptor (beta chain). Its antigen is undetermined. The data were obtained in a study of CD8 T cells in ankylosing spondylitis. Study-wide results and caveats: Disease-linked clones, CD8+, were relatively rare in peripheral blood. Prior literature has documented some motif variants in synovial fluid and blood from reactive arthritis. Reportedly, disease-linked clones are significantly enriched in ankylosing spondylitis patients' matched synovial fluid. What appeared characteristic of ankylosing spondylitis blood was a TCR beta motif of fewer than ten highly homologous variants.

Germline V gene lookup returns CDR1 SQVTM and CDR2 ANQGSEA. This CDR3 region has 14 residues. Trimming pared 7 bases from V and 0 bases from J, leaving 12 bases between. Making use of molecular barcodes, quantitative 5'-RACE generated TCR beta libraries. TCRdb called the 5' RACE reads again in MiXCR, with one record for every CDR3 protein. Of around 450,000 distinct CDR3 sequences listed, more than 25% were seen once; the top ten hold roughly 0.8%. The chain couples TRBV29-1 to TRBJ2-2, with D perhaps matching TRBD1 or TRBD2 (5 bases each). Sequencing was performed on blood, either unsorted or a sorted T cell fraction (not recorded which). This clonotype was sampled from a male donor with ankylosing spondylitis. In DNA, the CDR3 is TGCAGCGCTGGGGGTCAGGCGAACACCGGGGAGCTGTTTTTT. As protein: CSAGGQANTGELFF.